The clone carrying this TCR beta chain came up a few times. The data derive from a study of identical twins. Carrying unique molecular identifiers, the cDNA also gained a universal primer site through template switching. TCRdb re-called the 5' RACE reads with MiXCR, one entry per CDR3 protein. The sample contains about 660,000 distinct CDR3 sequences, 8.6% of which appear only once. CDR1 is MNHNS and CDR2 is SASEGT in the germline V gene. The CDR3 is made up of 15 amino acids. The trim removed 4 bases at V and 5 bases at J, leaving 6 bases unmatched. This same sample was also taken into another study, of yellow fever vaccine responses in identical twins.

V gene TRBV6-1 combines with J gene TRBJ2-4, with TRBD2 matching 9 bases. Sequencing was carried out using PBMCs. The sequence came from a woman between 18 and 29 years old in good health. CDR3 in DNA: TGTGCCAGCAGTGTGACTAGCGGCACTGAAAACATTCAGTACTTC. Translation: CASSVTSGTENIQYF.